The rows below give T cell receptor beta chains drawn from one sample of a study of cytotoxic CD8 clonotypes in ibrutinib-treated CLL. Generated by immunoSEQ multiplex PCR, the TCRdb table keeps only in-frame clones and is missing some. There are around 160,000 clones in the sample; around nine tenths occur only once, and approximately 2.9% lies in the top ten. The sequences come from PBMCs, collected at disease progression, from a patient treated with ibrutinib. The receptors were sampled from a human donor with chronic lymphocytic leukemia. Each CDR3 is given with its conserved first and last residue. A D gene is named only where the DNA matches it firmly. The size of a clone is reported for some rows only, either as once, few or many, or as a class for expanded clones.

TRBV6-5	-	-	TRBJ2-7	TGTGCCTCCTCAAGGGGGGAGGGGGAGCAGTACTTC	CASSRGEGEQYF
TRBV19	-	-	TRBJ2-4	TGTGCCAGTAGTATATCCCTCTTCGGTATTCAGTACTTC	CASSISLFGIQYF
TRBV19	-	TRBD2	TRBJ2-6	TGTGCCACGAAACCCCCCACTAGCGGGAGGTCCTCTGGGGCCAACGTCCTGACTTTC	CATKPPTSGRSSGANVLTF
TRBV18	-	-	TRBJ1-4	TGTGCCAGCTCAGCATTGAGGCCAGGGGATACTATAGGAAAACTGTTTTTT	CASSALRPGDTIGKLFF
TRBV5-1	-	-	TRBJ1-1	TGCGCCAGCAGAGTATCGAACACTGAAGCTTTCTTT	CASRVSNTEAFF
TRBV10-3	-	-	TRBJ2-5	TGTGCCATCAGTGCTGTTCAGGACATAGGGGAGACCCAGTACTTC	CAISAVQDIGETQYF
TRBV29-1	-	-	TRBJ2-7	TGCAGCGGGGGGGAGGACCCCTACGAGCAGTACTTC	CSGGEDPYEQYF
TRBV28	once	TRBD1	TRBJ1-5	TGTGCCAGCAGTTTGGTAACCCAGGGGGATTTACATAGCAATCAGCCCCAGCATTTT	CASSLVTQGDLHSNQPQHF
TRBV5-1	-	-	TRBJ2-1	TGCGCCAGCAGCTTGGCGGAGGGTCGAATCTACAATGAGCAGTTCTTC	CASSLAEGRIYNEQFF
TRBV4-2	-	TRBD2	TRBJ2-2	TGTGCCAGCAGCCAACCGGGGGGGAACACCGGGGAGCTGTTTTTT	CASSQPGGNTGELFF
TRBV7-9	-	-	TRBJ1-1	TGTGCCAGCAGCTTAGTAATTACCATCAGGGGATCACCAGCTTTCTTT	CASSLVITIRGSPAFF
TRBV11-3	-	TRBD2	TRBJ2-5	TGTGCCAGCAGCCCCCCGGGACTAGCCGTCCCCCAGGAGACCCAGTACTTC	CASSPPGLAVPQETQYF
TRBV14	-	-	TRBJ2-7	TGTGCCAGCAGCCCGGACAGTTCCTACGAGCAGTACTTC	CASSPDSSYEQYF
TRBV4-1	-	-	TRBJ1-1	TGCGCCAGCAGCCAAGAGGGTGCCGGCCTCGGGCGGGCTTTCTTT	CASSQEGAGLGRAFF
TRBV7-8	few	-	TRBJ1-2	TGTGCCAGCAGCCCTAGTGAGGGGCCGGATGGCTACACCTTC	CASSPSEGPDGYTF
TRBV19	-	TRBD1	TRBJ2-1	TGTGCCAGTAGTCCTCAGGGGGCATTCTCCTACAATGAGCAGTTCTTC	CASSPQGAFSYNEQFF
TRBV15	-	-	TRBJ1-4	TGTGCCACCAGCAGAGATCTAGGACGGCTTAATGAAAAACTGTTTTTT	CATSRDLGRLNEKLFF
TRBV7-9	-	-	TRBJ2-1	TGTGCCAGCAGCTTAGGTGAGCAGTTCTTC	CASSLGEQFF
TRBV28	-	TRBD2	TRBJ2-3	TGTGCCACACAAACCGCTAGCGGGAAGGGGACAGATACGCAGTATTTT	CATQTASGKGTDTQYF
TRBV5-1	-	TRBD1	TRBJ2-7	TGCGCCAGCAGCGCACAGGGGATCCTTGCCGACGAGCAGTACTTC	CASSAQGILADEQYF
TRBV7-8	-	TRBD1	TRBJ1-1	TGTGCCAGCAGCTCAACCGGGACAGGGGCCACTGAAGCTTTCTTT	CASSSTGTGATEAFF
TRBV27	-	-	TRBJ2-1	TGTGCCAGCAGTGTCCTTCAAGGACAGTACAATGAGCAGTTCTTC	CASSVLQGQYNEQFF
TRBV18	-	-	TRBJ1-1	TGTGCCAGTTCACTGGGGGGCGAGGGAACTGAAGCTTTCTTT	CASSLGGEGTEAFF
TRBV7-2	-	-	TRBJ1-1	TGTGCCAGCAGCTTACGGGAGAGGATCACTGAAGCTTTCTTT	CASSLRERITEAFF
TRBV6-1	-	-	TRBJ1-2	TGTGCCAGCAGTGAAGGGGGCTTTATCCCGCGGGGCTACACCTTC	CASSEGGFIPRGYTF
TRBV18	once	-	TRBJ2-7	TGTGCCAGCTCACCGCAGAGCTCCTACGAGCAGTACTTC	CASSPQSSYEQYF
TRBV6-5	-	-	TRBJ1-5	TGTGCCAGCAGTTACTCAGAGGGGAGGGATCAGCCCCAGCATTTT	CASSYSEGRDQPQHF
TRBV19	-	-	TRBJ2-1	TGTGCCAGTAGTTTGGGGGAGTCCTACAATGAGCAGTTCTTC	CASSLGESYNEQFF
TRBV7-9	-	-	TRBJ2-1	TGTGCCAGCCAAAACGTGGGACTCTCTAATGAGCAGTTCTTC	CASQNVGLSNEQFF
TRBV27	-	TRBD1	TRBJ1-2	TGTGCCAGCAGTCGGGGGACAGGGGGTTCGGTTAACTATGGCTACACCTTC	CASSRGTGGSVNYGYTF
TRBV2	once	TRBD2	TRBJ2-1	TGTGCCAGCAGCCCTAGCGGGATCCACAATGAGCAGTTCTTC	CASSPSGIHNEQFF
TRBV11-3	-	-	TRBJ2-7	TGTGCCAGCAGCGGGAGCTCCTACGAGCAGTACTTC	CASSGSSYEQYF
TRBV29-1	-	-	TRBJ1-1	TGCAGCGTTAGACGGACGGGAGACACTGAAGCTTTCTTT	CSVRRTGDTEAFF
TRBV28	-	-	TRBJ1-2	TGTGCCAGCAGTTTACGGATCGCCCAGGGACTCAGAGGCTACACCTTC	CASSLRIAQGLRGYTF
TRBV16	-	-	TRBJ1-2	TGTGCCAGCAGCAGGGGGTATGGCTACACCTTC	CASSRGYGYTF
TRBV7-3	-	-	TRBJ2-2	TGTGCCAGCAGCTTATCCTCTAGCGACTGGCTGTTTTTT	CASSLSSSDWLFF
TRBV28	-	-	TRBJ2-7	TGTGCCAGCAGTTTAGGGGATCGTGTCTACGAGCAGTACTTC	CASSLGDRVYEQYF
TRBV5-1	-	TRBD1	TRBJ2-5	TGCGCCAGCAGCGGGTCAGGGACAGGGGAAGAGACCCAGTACTTC	CASSGSGTGEETQYF
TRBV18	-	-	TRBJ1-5	TGTGCCAGCTCACCAGGCGGACAGCTTAATCAGCCCCAGCATTTT	CASSPGGQLNQPQHF
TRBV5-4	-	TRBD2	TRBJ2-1	TGTGCCAGCAGCTTGCTAGCGGAGCACCACTACAATGAGCAGTTCTTC	CASSLLAEHHYNEQFF
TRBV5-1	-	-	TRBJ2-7	TGCGCCAGCAGCTCATGGGACGGCTCCTACGAGCAGTACTTC	CASSSWDGSYEQYF
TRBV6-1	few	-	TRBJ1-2	TGTGCCAGCAGGGCCCTAAACAGGGATCGCGGCTACACCTTC	CASRALNRDRGYTF
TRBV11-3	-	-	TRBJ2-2	TGTGCCAGCTCCCCCGAAGGACGAACGGGCGGGGAGCTGTTTTTT	CASSPEGRTGGELFF
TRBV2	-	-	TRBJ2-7	TGTGCCAGCATGGCCGGGGACAAAGCCTACGAGCAGTACTTC	CASMAGDKAYEQYF
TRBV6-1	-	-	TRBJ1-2	TGTGCCAGCAGTGCGTCGGGAGGGGCGTATGGCTACACCTTC	CASSASGGAYGYTF
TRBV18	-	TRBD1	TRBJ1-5	TGTGCCAGCTCCCGAGGGGGCTCGGGCAATCAGCCCCAGCATTTT	CASSRGGSGNQPQHF